This TCR beta chain stems from a study of blood T cells in healthy people across ages. Background on the study: There was about one barcoded beta molecule captured by template switching per two T cells.

The authors ran a second PCR of roughly 6 to 12 cycles using a sample-barcoded 5' primer and a J-beta primer mix. TCRdb re-analysed the 5' RACE reads in MiXCR, keeping a single row per CDR3 protein. The sample includes under 1 million distinct CDR3 sequences, 40% to 50% of them seen just once. This CDR3 contains 14 residues. The germline V gene encodes CDR1 SGHTA and CDR2 FQGNSA. The J segment lost 6 bases and the V segment lost 5 bases, leaving 5 bases of the junction unmatched. This sequence originates from a man aged 55 to 69 in good health. This rearrangement joins TRBV7-2 to TRBJ2-7; 12 nucleotides align to TRBD1. Sequenced material: blood. CDR3 sequence (DNA): TGTGCCAGCAGCCGCGGGACAGGGGGCTTCGAGCAGTACTTC. It is translated as CASSRGTGGFEQYF.